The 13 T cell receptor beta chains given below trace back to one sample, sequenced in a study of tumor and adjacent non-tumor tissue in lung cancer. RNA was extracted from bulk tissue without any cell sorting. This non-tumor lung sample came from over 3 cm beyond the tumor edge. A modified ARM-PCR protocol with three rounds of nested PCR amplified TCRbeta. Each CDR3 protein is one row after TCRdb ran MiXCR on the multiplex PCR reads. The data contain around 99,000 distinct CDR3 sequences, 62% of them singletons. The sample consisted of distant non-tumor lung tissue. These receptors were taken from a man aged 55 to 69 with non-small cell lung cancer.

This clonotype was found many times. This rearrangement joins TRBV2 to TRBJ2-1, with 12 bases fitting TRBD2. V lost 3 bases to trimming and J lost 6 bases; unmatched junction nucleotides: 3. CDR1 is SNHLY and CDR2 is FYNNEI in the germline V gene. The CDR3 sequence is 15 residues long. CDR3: CASSETSGSSNEQFF. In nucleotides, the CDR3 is TGTGCCAGCAGTGAGACTAGCGGGAGTAGCAATGAGCAGTTCTTC.

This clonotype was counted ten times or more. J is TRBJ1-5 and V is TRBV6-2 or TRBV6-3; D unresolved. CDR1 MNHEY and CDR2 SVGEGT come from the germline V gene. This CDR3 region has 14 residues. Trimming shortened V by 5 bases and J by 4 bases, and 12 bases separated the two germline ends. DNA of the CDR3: TGTGCCAGCAGTCCCAAGGTGGGTAATCAGCCCCAGCATTTT. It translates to CASSPKVGNQPQHF.

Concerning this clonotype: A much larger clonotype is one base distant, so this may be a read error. In DNA, the CDR3 is TGTGCCTGCAAAAACACCGGGGAGCTGTTTTTT. Residues: CACKNTGELFF. This chain joins TRBV12-3 or TRBV12-4 and TRBJ2-2, with D uncertain. This CDR3 region has 11 residues. V lost 11 bases and J lost 2, with 6 bases in between.

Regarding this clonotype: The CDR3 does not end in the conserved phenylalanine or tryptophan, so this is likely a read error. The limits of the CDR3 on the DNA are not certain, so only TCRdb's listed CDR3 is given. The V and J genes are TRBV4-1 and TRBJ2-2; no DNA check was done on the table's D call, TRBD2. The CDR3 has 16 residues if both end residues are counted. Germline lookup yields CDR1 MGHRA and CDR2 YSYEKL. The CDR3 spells CVSSQGQGPAAGELFC.

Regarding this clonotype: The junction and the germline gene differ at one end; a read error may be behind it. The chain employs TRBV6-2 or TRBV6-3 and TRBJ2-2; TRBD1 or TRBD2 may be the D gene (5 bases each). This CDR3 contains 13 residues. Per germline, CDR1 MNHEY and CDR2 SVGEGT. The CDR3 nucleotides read TGTGCCAGCTGCTTCAGGGAAATCGGGGAACTGTTTTTT. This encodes CASCFREIGELFF.

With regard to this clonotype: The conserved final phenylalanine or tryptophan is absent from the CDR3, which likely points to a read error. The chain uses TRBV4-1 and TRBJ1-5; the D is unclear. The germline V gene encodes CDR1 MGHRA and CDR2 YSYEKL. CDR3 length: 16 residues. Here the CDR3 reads CASSQDPGNSNQPQHL. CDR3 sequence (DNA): TGCGCCAGTAGCCAAGACCCGGGAAATAGCAATCAGCCCCAGCATCTT.

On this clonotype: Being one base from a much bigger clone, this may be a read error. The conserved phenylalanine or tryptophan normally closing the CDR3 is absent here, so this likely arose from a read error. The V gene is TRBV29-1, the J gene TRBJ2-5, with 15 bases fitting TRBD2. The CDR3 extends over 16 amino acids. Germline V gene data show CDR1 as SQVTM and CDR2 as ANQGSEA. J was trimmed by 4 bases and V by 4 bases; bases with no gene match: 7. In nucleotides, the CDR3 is TGCAGCGTTGTCGGACTAGCGGGAGGGCCTAGAGAGACCCAGTACTCC. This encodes CSVVGLAGGPRETQYS.

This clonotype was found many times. Here the CDR3 reads CSVAAALGGEQFF. The CDR3 DNA follows: TGCAGCGTTGCTGCGGCCCTCGGGGGTGAGCAGTTCTTC. The chain carries TRBV29-1 and TRBJ2-1, with a weak D call TRBD2 (6 bases). CDR3 length: 13 amino acids. From germline, CDR1 is SQVTM and CDR2 ANQGSEA. Trimming took off 4 bases at V and 9 bases at J, with 16 bases between the two ends.

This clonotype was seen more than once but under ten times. This CDR3 reads CASSPGVLAGERQETQYF. The CDR3, as DNA: TGTGCCAGCAGCCCGGGCGTGCTAGCGGGGGAACGACAAGAGACCCAGTACTTC. The V and J genes are TRBV28 and TRBJ2-5; TRBD2 agrees at 10 bases. Germline values: CDR1 MDHEN, CDR2 SYDVKM. Trimming removed 6 bases from V and 2 bases from J; junction bases left unmatched: 15. The CDR3 consists of 18 residues.

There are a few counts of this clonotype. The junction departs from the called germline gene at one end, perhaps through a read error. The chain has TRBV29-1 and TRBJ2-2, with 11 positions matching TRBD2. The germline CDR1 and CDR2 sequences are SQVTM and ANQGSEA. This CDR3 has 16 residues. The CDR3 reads CSVYGTSGTNAGELFF. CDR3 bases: TGCAGTGTGTATGGGACTAGCGGAACGAACGCCGGGGAGCTGTTTTTT.

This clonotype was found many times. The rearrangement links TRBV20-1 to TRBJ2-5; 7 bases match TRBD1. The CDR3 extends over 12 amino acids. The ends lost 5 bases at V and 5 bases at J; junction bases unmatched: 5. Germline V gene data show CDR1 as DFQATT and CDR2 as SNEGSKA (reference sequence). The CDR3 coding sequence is TGCAGTGCTCGTACAGGGGTCGAGACCCAGTACTTC. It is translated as CSARTGVETQYF.

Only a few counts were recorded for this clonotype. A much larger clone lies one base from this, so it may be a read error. CDR3 bases: TGTGCCAACAGCTTGGCACCGGGTACGGTGGGTGGCTACACCTTC. This sequence encodes CANSLAPGTVGGYTF. The chain links TRBV5-5 to TRBJ1-2; D is unresolved. The CDR3 has 15 amino acids. CDR1 and CDR2 (germline): SGHKS, YYEKEE (reference sequence). Supplemented by reference TRBV5-5 and TRBJ1-2, the full variable domain reads DAGVTQSPTHLIKTRGQQVTLRCSPISGHKSVSWYQQVLGQGPQFIFQYYEKEERGRGNFPDRFSARQFPNYSSELNVNALLLGDSALYLCANSLAPGTVGGYTFGSGTRLTVV.

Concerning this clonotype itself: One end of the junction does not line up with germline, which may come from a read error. The CDR3 sequence is CASNLIPPGGETQYF. DNA of the CDR3: TGTGCTAGCAACTTAATCCCCCCAGGAGGAGAGACCCAGTACTTC. The chain employs TRBV11-2 and TRBJ2-5, with D possibly being TRBD2 (5 bases). CDR1 is SGHAT, CDR2 FQNNGV, per germline. CDR3 length equals 15 residues.